Listed here is a single T cell receptor (beta chain). As yet, its antigen is unknown. This sample is drawn from a study of cytomegalovirus exposure and HLA in healthy donors. Study summary: Unique TCRs from HLA-typed donors, 65 million to 85 million of them, were held in an early data release.

Looked up from germline, CDR1 is LNHDA and CDR2 is SQIVND (reference sequence). The ends were cut back, 3 bases at V and 6 bases at J, with 12 bases in the middle. The CDR3 covers 14 residues. Researchers ran the PCR with 60 Vbeta and 13 Jbeta primers. Assay used: immunoSEQ multiplex PCR; TCRdb lists only in-frame clones, some missing. The sample yields approximately 130,000 clones, more than 75% seen once. Study-wide points: By a later analysis, the bulk of CMV-associated TCR beta chains appeared HLA-restricted.

This chain uses TRBV19 with TRBJ2-1; a weak D match, TRBD1 (6 bases). The sequence was collected from a woman in her 30s in good health and CMV-seronegative. Sequencing was done on a sample of PBMCs. CDR3 loop: CASSMTGGPNEQFF. CDR3 coding DNA: TGTGCCAGTAGTATGACAGGAGGACCCAATGAGCAGTTCTTC.